The rows below give T cell receptor beta chains drawn from one sample of a study of cytomegalovirus exposure and HLA in healthy donors. Sequencing was performed with immunoSEQ multiplex PCR; in TCRdb, only in-frame clones are kept and a portion is missing. The table includes 150,000 to 200,000 clones, 84% detected once. Sequencing was done on a sample of PBMCs. The receptor source for this set is a girl aged 2 to 10 in good health and CMV-seropositive. Each CDR3 is given with its conserved first and last residue. D genes are given only for firm matches. Clone size, where shown, is once, few, many, or a class for clones that have expanded.

CDR3 protein | CDR3 DNA | clone size | V gene | D gene | J gene
CASSSRTSGIRNEQFF | TGTGCCAGCAGCTCCCGGACTAGCGGGATTCGGAATGAGCAGTTCTTC | . | TRBV9 | TRBD2 | TRBJ2-1
CASSQVREGNNEQFF | TGTGCCAGCAGCCAAGTGCGGGAGGGGAACAATGAGCAGTTCTTC | . | TRBV4-2 | TRBD2 | TRBJ2-1
CASSYYAGIIHNEQFF | TGTGCCAGCAGTTACTACGCGGGAATAATCCACAATGAGCAGTTCTTC | . | TRBV6-6 | . | TRBJ2-1
CASSLPSIGGRISGNTIYF | TGTGCCAGCAGCTTACCCTCGATCGGAGGCAGAATCTCTGGAAACACCATATATTTT | . | TRBV7-2 | . | TRBJ1-3
CATSLAGGTDTQYF | TGTGCCACCTCACTAGCGGGGGGGACAGATACGCAGTATTTT | . | TRBV6-1 | TRBD2 | TRBJ2-3
CASSLLAGGVVRETQYF | TGTGCCAGCAGTTTACTAGCGGGAGGTGTAGTACGAGAGACCCAGTACTTC | . | TRBV27 | TRBD2 | TRBJ2-5
CASSESRQSYNEQFF | TGTGCCAGCAGTGAAAGTCGACAGTCCTACAATGAGCAGTTCTTC | . | TRBV6-1 | . | TRBJ2-1
CASSFADTQYF | TGTGCCAGCAGCTTCGCGGATACGCAGTATTTT | . | TRBV5-6 | . | TRBJ2-3
CASNKLDSLGAEAFF | TGTGCCAGCAACAAATTGGACAGTCTAGGCGCTGAAGCTTTCTTT | . | TRBV7-9 | . | TRBJ1-1
CASSPSILPHEQYF | TGTGCCAGCAGTCCTTCAATCCTACCCCACGAGCAGTACTTC | once | TRBV27 | . | TRBJ2-7
CASSLVLGTGIGEQYF | TGCGCCAGCAGCTTGGTGCTCGGGACAGGGATTGGAGAGCAGTACTTC | . | TRBV5-1 | TRBD1 | TRBJ2-7
CASRDRVSIEAFF | TGTGCCAGCAGGGACAGGGTGTCGATTGAAGCTTTCTTT | . | TRBV28 | TRBD1 | TRBJ1-1
CASSLEQHGRGTEAFF | TGTGCCAGCAGCTTGGAACAACACGGAAGGGGCACTGAAGCTTTCTTT | once | TRBV5-6 | . | TRBJ1-1
CASSQRGGGFTDTQYF | TGCGCCAGCAGCCAAAGGGGGGGAGGCTTCACAGATACGCAGTATTTT | . | TRBV4-1 | . | TRBJ2-3
CASSLRGESGRVYTF | TGTGCCAGCAGCTTGAGAGGAGAGTCCGGTCGCGTCTACACCTTC | few | TRBV5-6 | . | TRBJ1-2
CASSPSYRGETQYF | TGTGCCAGCAGCCCCTCATACCGGGGGGAGACCCAGTACTTC | . | TRBV14 | . | TRBJ2-5
CSVWTSGFSEQFF | TGCAGCGTTTGGACTAGCGGGTTTAGTGAGCAGTTCTTC | . | TRBV29-1 | TRBD2 | TRBJ2-1
CASNGFGQEQFF | TGTGCCAGCAACGGGTTTGGACAGGAGCAGTTCTTC | . | TRBV2 | . | TRBJ2-1
CASSPGQVLNYGYTF | TGTGCCAGTAGTCCGGGACAGGTTCTTAACTATGGCTACACCTTC | once | TRBV19 | TRBD1 | TRBJ1-2
CASSLLRRGYTEAFF | TGTGCCAGCAGTTTATTAAGACGGGGTTACACTGAAGCTTTCTTT | . | TRBV28 | . | TRBJ1-1